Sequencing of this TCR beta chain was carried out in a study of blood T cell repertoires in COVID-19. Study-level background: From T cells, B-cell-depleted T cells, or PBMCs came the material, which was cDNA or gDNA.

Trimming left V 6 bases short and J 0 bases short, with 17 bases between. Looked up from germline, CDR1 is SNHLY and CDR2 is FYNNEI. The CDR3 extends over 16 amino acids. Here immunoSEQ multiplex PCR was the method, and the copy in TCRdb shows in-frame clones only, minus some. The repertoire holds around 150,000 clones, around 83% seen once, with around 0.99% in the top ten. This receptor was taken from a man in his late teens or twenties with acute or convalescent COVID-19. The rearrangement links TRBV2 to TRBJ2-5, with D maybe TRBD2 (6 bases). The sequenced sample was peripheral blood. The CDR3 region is CASRDSAGTYQETQYF. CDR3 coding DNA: TGTGCCAGCAGGGATTCCGCCGGGACTTACCAAGAGACCCAGTACTTC.